One sample yielded the 25 T cell receptor beta chains listed below, sequenced in a study of human T cells and chemical hapten exposure. TCRdb re-analysed the RACE reads in MiXCR, keeping a single row per CDR3 protein. The sample lists roughly 40,000 distinct CDR3 sequences; approximately 9% were seen once. The time point is: patch test 2, 6 weeks after DPC sensitization. Treatment reported: therapeutic diphenylcyclopropenone sensitization with weekly scalp DPC. The sample in question was whole blood, obtained in connection with sensitization to the hapten diphenylcyclopropenone (DPC). The receptors originated from a woman in her 40s with alopecia areata. Some clones in this sample may be carry-over from other donors' samples.

This clonotype was counted a few times. The chain links TRBV11-3 to TRBJ2-3; perhaps D is TRBD1 or TRBD2 (6 bases each). Trimming stripped 2 bases from V and 1 base from J, with 7 bases between. Germline lookup yields CDR1 SGHNT and CDR2 YENEEA. The CDR3 loop spans 14 amino acids. Here the CDR3 DNA reads TGTGCCAGCAGCTTAAGGGGGGGCACAGATACGCAGTATTTT. Protein: CASSLRGGTDTQYF.

This clonotype was counted many times. V is TRBV20-1 and J is TRBJ2-7; D is tentatively TRBD1 or TRBD2 (5 bases each). The CDR3 is made up of 16 amino acids. Germline V gene sequence: CDR1 DFQATT, CDR2 SNEGSKA (reference sequence). V gave up 6 bases and J gave up 5 bases, with 26 bases separating them. The CDR3 sequence is CSAKVPSGTEGHEQYF. The CDR3 region has the DNA TGCAGTGCAAAGGTACCTTCCGGGACCGAGGGCCACGAGCAGTACTTC.

At least ten counts were recorded for this clonotype. This sequence joins TRBV5-1 and TRBJ1-5; the match to TRBD1 covers 7 bases. This CDR3 contains 14 residues. Germline CDR1 is SGHRS and CDR2 is YFSETQ. V was clipped by 3 bases and J by 7 bases; unmatched bases: 7. The CDR3 region is CASSYDYRGQPQHF. The CDR3 region has the DNA TGCGCCAGCAGCTACGATTACAGGGGACAGCCCCAGCATTTT.

This clonotype occurred a few times. The chain recombines TRBV29-1 with TRBJ1-3; D call uncertain. V was pared by 7 bases and J by 3 bases, with 7 bases between. This CDR3 contains 11 residues. Germline CDR1 reads SQVTM; CDR2 reads ANQGSEA. In nucleotides, the CDR3 is TGCAGCGCATGGGTTGGAAACACCATATATTTT. Its protein product is CSAWVGNTIYF.

About this clonotype itself: A much larger clone is a single base away; this may be a read error. V and J are TRBV4-3 and TRBJ1-6; D may be TRBD1 (6 bases). Germline CDR1 reads LGHNA; CDR2 reads YSLEER. CDR3 length equals 15 residues. The CDR3 protein is CASSQADRKDSSLHF. The DNA of the CDR3 is TGCGCCAGCAGCCAAGCCGACAGGAAGGATTCATCCCTCCACTTT.

For this clonotype: This clone may be a read error of a much larger clone one base away. The chain couples TRBV11-3 to TRBJ2-1; perhaps TRBD1 as D (5 bases). Germline V CDR1 and CDR2: SGHNT, YENEEA. The CDR3 consists of 14 residues. The V end lost 5 bases, the J end lost 6 bases, and 14 bases lay between the germline ends. The CDR3, as DNA: TGTGCCAGCAGCCGGAAGGGGAACTTCAATGAGCAGTTCTTC. It codes for CASSRKGNFNEQFF.

This clonotype was counted many times. The chain joins TRBV30 to TRBJ2-5, with TRBD1 matching 9 bases. Trimming took 2 bases from V and 6 from J; bases not matched to a gene: 7. There are 14 residues in the CDR3. CDR1 is GTSNPN and CDR2 is SVGIG in the germline V gene (reference sequence). The CDR3 nucleotides are TGTGCCTGGAGTAAGGACAGGGGAGGACAGACCCAGTACTTC. Its translation: CAWSKDRGGQTQYF. The full variable domain, in which reference TRBV30 and TRBJ2-5 provide the parts outside the CDR3, is SQTIHQWPATLVQPVGSPLSLECTVEGTSNPNLYWYRQAAGRGLQLLFYSVGIGQISSEVPQNLSASRPQDRQFILSSKKLLLSDSGFYLCAWSKDRGGQTQYFGPGTRLLVL.

This clonotype occurred many times. The V and J genes are TRBV30 and TRBJ1-5; no clear D gene. The CDR3 consists of 15 residues. Germline assignment: CDR1 GTSNPN and CDR2 SVGIG (reference sequence). The V gene lost 1 base and the J gene lost 7 bases, with 17 bases spanning the gap. The CDR3 region is CAWSGIGWLGQPQHF. DNA for the CDR3: TGTGCCTGGAGTGGGATCGGATGGCTTGGGCAGCCCCAGCATTTT.

This clonotype was counted many times. The chain carries TRBV28 and TRBJ1-1; 9 bases agree with TRBD1. The CDR3 runs 14 residues. Trimming cost V 8 bases and J 5 bases; bases outside gene matches: 9. The germline V gene has CDR1 MDHEN and CDR2 SYDVKM. CDR3 protein: CASSWDRVKTEAFF. DNA for the CDR3: TGTGCCAGCTCCTGGGACAGGGTAAAGACTGAAGCTTTCTTT.

This clonotype was detected ten times or more. The rearrangement joins TRBV30 to TRBJ1-1; 7 bases map to TRBD1. This CDR3 is built from 14 residues. The junction had 9 bases not matched to a gene; V was cut back by 8 bases and J by 0 bases. CDR1 GTSNPN and CDR2 SVGIG come from the germline V gene (reference sequence). The CDR3 reads CATDRGQMNTEAFF. For the CDR3, the DNA is TGTGCCACGGACCGGGGACAGATGAACACTGAAGCTTTCTTT. The full variable domain, its missing parts supplied by reference TRBV30 and TRBJ1-1, is SQTIHQWPATLVQPVGSPLSLECTVEGTSNPNLYWYRQAAGRGLQLLFYSVGIGQISSEVPQNLSASRPQDRQFILSSKKLLLSDSGFYLCATDRGQMNTEAFFGQGTRLTVV.

Worth noting for this clonotype: A much larger clone differs by one base, so this may be a read error. The rearrangement links TRBV3-1 to TRBJ2-7, with 10 bases that match TRBD2. This CDR3 has 15 amino acids. Germline CDR1 and CDR2: LGHDT and YNNKEL (reference sequence). For the CDR3, the DNA is TGTGCCAGCAGTCCAGCTAGCGGGGGCCCCTACGTGCAGTACTTC. Its protein product is CASSPASGGPYVQYF.

The chain links TRBV9 to TRBJ2-6; D is uncertain. The V gene's germline CDR1 is SGDLS and CDR2 YYNGEE. There are 13 residues in the CDR3. Trimming removed 7 bases at V and 0 bases at J, with 5 bases between. As DNA, the CDR3 is TGTGCCAGCGGGGACTCTGGGGCCAACGTCCTGACTTTC. Translation gives CASGDSGANVLTF. Complete variable domain (other parts from reference TRBV9 and TRBJ2-6): DSGVTQTPKHLITATGQRVTLRCSPRSGDLSVYWYQQSLDQGLQFLIQYYNGEERAKGNILERFSAQQFPDLHSELNLSSLELGDSALYFCASGDSGANVLTFGAGSRLTVL.

Ten or more counts support this clonotype. The CDR3 is CASSLVQMENSPLHF. Written as DNA, the CDR3 is TGCGCCAGCAGCTTGGTACAGATGGAGAATTCACCCCTCCACTTT. The chain joins TRBV5-1 to TRBJ1-6; D uncertain. CDR1 is SGHRS, CDR2 YFSETQ, per germline. The CDR3 runs 15 residues. Trimming took off 0 bases at V and 7 bases at J, with 11 bases between the two ends.

This clonotype was seen only a few times. The chain combines TRBV6-2 or TRBV6-3 with TRBJ2-1, with unresolved D. CDR1 is MNHEY and CDR2 is SVGEGT in the germline V gene. V dropped 2 bases and J dropped 4 bases, with 6 bases sitting between them. The CDR3 contains 13 residues. The DNA for the CDR3 is TGTGCCAGCAGTTACGTAGGTTACAATGAGCAGTTCTTC. This codes for CASSYVGYNEQFF.

The table lists this clonotype with a few counts. V usage is TRBV30 and J usage is TRBJ2-2, with 8 positions matching TRBD1. CDR1 and CDR2 from the germline V gene are GTSNPN and SVGIG (reference sequence). V shed 3 bases and J 8 bases; nucleotides not matched to a gene: 8. CDR3 length: 14 residues. In DNA form, the CDR3 reads TGTGCCTGGAGGTCGTTACAGGGGGGAGGGGAGCTGTTTTTT. Its protein product is CAWRSLQGGGELFF.

This clonotype was counted many times. The rearrangement joins TRBV12-3 or TRBV12-4 to TRBJ1-2; TRBD1 might be the D (6 bases). The CDR3 has 15 residues. Trimming took 8 bases from V and 4 from J, leaving 20 bases between them. CDR3 region: CASRPRGAMIYGYTF. The CDR3 DNA follows: TGTGCCAGCCGGCCCCGGGGGGCTATGATCTATGGCTACACCTTC.

V gene TRBV9 combines with J gene TRBJ2-1; D not certain. Per germline, CDR1 SGDLS and CDR2 YYNGEE. The V end was cut by 6 bases, the J end by 7 bases, with 23 bases between. The CDR3 contains 16 residues. The CDR3: CASTLSSRTDLNEQFF. The CDR3 region has the DNA TGTGCCAGCACCCTGTCGTCCAGGACCGATCTAAATGAGCAGTTCTTC.

This clonotype was picked up many times. This sequence joins TRBV5-5 and TRBJ1-2; D uncertain. Germline CDR1 and CDR2: SGHKS and YYEKEE (reference sequence). This CDR3 region has 14 residues. V was pared by 0 bases and J by 7 bases, with 13 bases between. The CDR3 spells CASSLDWITVGYTF. In DNA, the CDR3 is TGTGCCAGCAGCTTGGATTGGATCACTGTTGGCTACACCTTC. The variable domain in full, with the rest retrieved from reference TRBV5-5 and TRBJ1-2, is DAGVTQSPTHLIKTRGQQVTLRCSPISGHKSVSWYQQVLGQGPQFIFQYYEKEERGRGNFPDRFSARQFPNYSSELNVNALLLGDSALYLCASSLDWITVGYTFGSGTRLTVV.

Of note for this clonotype: A much larger clone lies a single base off, so this may be a read error. V and J are TRBV6-6 and TRBJ1-5; D gene uncertain. This CDR3 is built from 14 residues. Germline V CDR1 and CDR2: MNHNY, SVGAGI (reference sequence). The CDR3 loop is CACSYFGSNQPQHF. In DNA, the CDR3 is TGTGCCTGCAGTTACTTCGGAAGCAATCAGCCCCAGCATTTT.

In its sample, this clonotype was seen many times. The V gene is TRBV4-2, the J gene TRBJ2-3, with D unresolved. The germline V gene encodes CDR1 LGHNA and CDR2 YNFKEQ. This CDR3 has 16 residues. The V end lost 0 bases, the J end lost 3 bases, and 13 bases lay between the germline ends. CDR3 sequence: CASSQDTVGMTDTQYF. The CDR3 nucleotides are TGTGCCAGCAGCCAAGATACCGTTGGAATGACAGATACGCAGTATTTT.

This clonotype was detected many times. The chain carries TRBV7-6 and TRBJ2-5; TRBD2 aligns across 7 bases. Germline-derived CDR1 and CDR2 are SGHVS and FNYEAQ. This CDR3 is built from 13 residues. V trimming: 2 bases; J trimming: 7 bases; junction bases outside the gene matches: 4. CDR3 in DNA: TGTGCCAGCAGCTTAAAAGAGCGGGGGACCCAGTACTTC. It translates to CASSLKERGTQYF.

This clonotype was detected ten times or more. The chain uses TRBV2 and TRBJ2-3; D is unresolved. The CDR3 consists of 13 residues. In germline, CDR1 is SNHLY, CDR2 FYNNEI. The V end was cut by 8 bases, the J end by 1 base, with 10 bases between. CDR3 nucleotides: TGTGCCAGCGTGGTCCGTCGCACAGATACGCAGTATTTT. Its translation: CASVVRRTDTQYF. Full variable domain (rest looked up from reference TRBV2 and TRBJ2-3): EPEVTQTPSHQVTQMGQEVILRCVPISNHLYFYWYRQILGQKVEFLVSFYNNEISEKSEIFDDQFSVERPDGSNFTLKIRSTKLEDSAMYFCASVVRRTDTQYFGPGTRLTVL.

This clonotype has at least ten counts. The chain links TRBV28 to TRBJ2-5, with 12 nucleotides matching TRBD1. Looked up from germline, CDR1 is MDHEN and CDR2 is SYDVKM. The junction had 24 bases not matched to a gene; V was cut back by 1 base and J by 3 bases. The CDR3 is 23 amino acids. The CDR3 protein is CASSLSGLEPGQGAQRYEETQYF. CDR3 nucleotide sequence: TGTGCCAGCAGTTTATCCGGTCTCGAACCGGGACAGGGGGCACAGCGATACGAAGAGACCCAGTACTTC.

This clonotype was detected ten times or more. V gene TRBV30 combines with J gene TRBJ2-1; TRBD2 matches 8 bases. There are 14 residues in the CDR3. Germline V gene lookup returns CDR1 GTSNPN and CDR2 SVGIG (reference sequence). V lost 2 bases, J lost 6 bases, and 6 bases stayed unmatched. Here the CDR3 reads CAWSPFTSGNEQFF. CDR3 coding DNA: TGTGCCTGGAGTCCCTTTACTAGCGGCAATGAGCAGTTCTTC.

The table lists this clonotype with many counts. The J gene is TRBJ2-3, the V gene TRBV2; tentatively, D is TRBD1 or TRBD2 (6 bases each). This CDR3 has 13 amino acids. Germline V gene sequence: CDR1 SNHLY, CDR2 FYNNEI. Trimming cost V 7 bases and J 0 bases, with 8 bases left between them. DNA of the CDR3: TGTGCCAGCAAGGGGGGTAGCACAGATACGCAGTATTTT. Amino acid sequence: CASKGGSTDTQYF.